The entry that follows covers one T cell receptor (beta chain) sequence. These data belong to a study of blood T cell repertoires in COVID-19. Study at large: Acute and convalescent COVID-19 samples came from the United States, Italy and Spain. T cells, B-cell-depleted T cells, or PBMCs provided the cDNA or gDNA that served as material.

This CDR3 is built from 16 residues. Germline lookup yields CDR1 MDHEN and CDR2 SYDVKM. V was pared by 7 bases and J by 0 bases, with 17 bases between. The table came from immunoSEQ multiplex PCR; TCRdb's copy has only in-frame clones and leaves some out. This table holds 62,000 or so clones, 65% to 90% found once. Sequencing input: peripheral blood. The sequence was obtained from a woman aged 55-70 years with acute or convalescent COVID-19. This chain joins TRBV28 and TRBJ2-3; a possible D gene is TRBD2 (5 bases). CDR3 residues: CASTRTSGISTDTQYF. CDR3 DNA: TGTGCCAGCACACGAACTTCGGGGATTAGCACAGATACGCAGTATTTT.